The source of this TCR beta chain is a study of T cell repertoires in cytomegalovirus infection. Overall study: Public signatures in TCR beta pointed to CMV infection and matching HLA type.

General study results and limits: Identification of carriers of CMV plus the relevant HLA was performed using cumulative public TCR beta family frequency.

TCRdb reprocessed the reads via MiXCR and lists one record per CDR3 protein. Of 150,000 to 200,000 distinct CDR3 sequences listed, 17% are singletons. With regard to this clonotype: The antigen is undetermined.

What was sequenced was CD8+ T cells from PBMCs. This clonotype was sampled from a human donor in good health (CMV status not recorded). Some clones in this sample may be carry-over from other donors' samples.

The CDR3 is CASSYSGGGAAEQFF. The CDR3 region has the DNA TGTGCCAGCAGTTACTCTGGCGGGGGGGCCGCTGAGCAGTTCTTC. The V call is TRBV6-2 or TRBV6-3, the J call TRBJ2-1; TRBD2 agrees at 9 bases. Germline V gene sequence: CDR1 MNHEY, CDR2 SVGEGT. The CDR3 totals 15 residues. The trim removed 0 bases at V and 9 bases at J, leaving 6 bases unmatched.